This TCR beta chain was sequenced for a study of beta chain features in type 1 diabetes. Every bit of the isolated RNA underwent reverse transcription, so sequencing read expressed TCRB transcripts. Profiled with immunoSEQ multiplex PCR; TCRdb holds only in-frame clones, not every one. The data show more than 350,000 clones, about an eighth seen once. V shed 3 bases and J shed 4 bases, with 10 bases lying between them. CDR3 length: 13 amino acids. The germline V gene encodes CDR1 SGDLS and CDR2 YYNGEE. A few counts support this clone. The chain combines TRBV9 with TRBJ1-1, with D maybe TRBD1 (5 bases). Input material: naive CD4+ T cells from blood. The sequence was collected from a woman aged 18-29 years in good health. The CDR3 spells CASSGDLGTEAFF. In nucleotides, the CDR3 is TGTGCCAGCAGCGGGGACCTGGGCACTGAAGCTTTCTTT.